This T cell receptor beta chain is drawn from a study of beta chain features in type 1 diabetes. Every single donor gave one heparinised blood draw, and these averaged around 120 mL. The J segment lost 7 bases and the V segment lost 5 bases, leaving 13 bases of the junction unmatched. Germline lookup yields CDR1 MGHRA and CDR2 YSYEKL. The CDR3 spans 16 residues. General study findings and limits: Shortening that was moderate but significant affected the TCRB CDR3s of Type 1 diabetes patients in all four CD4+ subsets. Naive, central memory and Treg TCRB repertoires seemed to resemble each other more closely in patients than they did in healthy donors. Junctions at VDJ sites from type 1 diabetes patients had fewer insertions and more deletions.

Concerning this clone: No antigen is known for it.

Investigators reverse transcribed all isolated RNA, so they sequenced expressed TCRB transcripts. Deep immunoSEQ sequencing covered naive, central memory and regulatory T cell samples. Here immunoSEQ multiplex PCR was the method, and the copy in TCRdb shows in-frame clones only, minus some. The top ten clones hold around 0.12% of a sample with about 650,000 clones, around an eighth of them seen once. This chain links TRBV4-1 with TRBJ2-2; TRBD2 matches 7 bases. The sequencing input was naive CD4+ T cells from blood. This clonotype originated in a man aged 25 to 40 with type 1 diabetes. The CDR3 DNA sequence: TGCGCCAGCAGCTTCCTAGCGGTCCACAAGGGCGGGGAGCTGTTTTTT. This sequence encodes CASSFLAVHKGGELFF.